The rows below give T cell receptor beta chains drawn from one sample of a study of glioma-infiltrating T cells after dendritic cell vaccination. Using immunoSEQ multiplex PCR, the repertoire was profiled, and TCRdb retains in-frame clones only, with some absent. The profile shows under 30,000 clones, 89% of them singletons. This sample comprised blood, obtained after dendritic cell vaccination. The receptors come from a human donor with glioblastoma. CDR3s include the opening cysteine and the closing phenylalanine or tryptophan. A D gene is named only where the DNA matches it firmly. The size entry is marked missing in some rows and otherwise reads once, few, many or a size class.

v_call	d_call	j_call	clone_size	cdr3_nt	cdr3_aa
TRBV11-2	NA	TRBJ1-2	NA	TGTGCCAGCAGCTTAACTCAGGGCGGCTACACCTTC	CASSLTQGGYTF
TRBV7-8	TRBD1	TRBJ2-7	NA	TGTGCCAGCAGCTGGGGACAGGGGGGGGCAGAGCAGTACTTC	CASSWGQGGAEQYF
TRBV2	TRBD1	TRBJ1-6	NA	TGTGCCAGCACTACAGGGGGCCTTTCACCCCTCCACTTT	CASTTGGLSPLHF
TRBV7-2	NA	TRBJ2-5	NA	TGTGCCAGCAGCTTAGCGCGCGTGACCCAGTACTTC	CASSLARVTQYF
TRBV10-3	NA	TRBJ2-7	NA	TGTGCCATCAGTGAGTCGGGAGGATACGAGCAGTACTTC	CAISESGGYEQYF
TRBV19	NA	TRBJ1-1	once	TGTGCCAGTAGTATAATAGGGGTCGGCGGGAACACTGAAGCTTTCTTT	CASSIIGVGGNTEAFF
TRBV5-8	NA	TRBJ2-2	NA	TGTGCCAGCAGCTTACAACCTAGGACCGGGGAGCTGTTTTTT	CASSLQPRTGELFF
TRBV7-2	NA	TRBJ2-2	NA	TGTGCCAGCAGCCCGGGAGTGTCGAACACCGGGGAGCTGTTTTTT	CASSPGVSNTGELFF
TRBV6-6	NA	TRBJ2-7	NA	TGTGCCAGCAGTCCCCGCGGGGCCTCCTTTAGCGAGCAGTACTTC	CASSPRGASFSEQYF
TRBV5-1	NA	TRBJ1-2	NA	TGCGCCAGCAGCTTGGATGGGAGGGGCGGCTACACCTTC	CASSLDGRGGYTF